One T cell receptor (beta chain) is described in this entry. This record comes from a study of regulatory T cells in long-lasting Graves disease. According to the study, TCR beta libraries were built with iRepertoire HTBI primers and CDR3-region Arm-PCR. TCRdb itself ran the multiplex PCR reads through MiXCR, one entry per CDR3 protein. The sample yields about 350,000 distinct CDR3 sequences, 16% seen once. Time point of the sample: newly diagnosed GD, antithyroid drugs for less than 3 months. The TCR library used RNA extracted from PBMCs. These same data were also listed under a study on T cells in Graves' hyperthyroidism and ophthalmopathy. As that report states: The TCR CDR3 was amplified in a first-round RT-PCR using the HTBI primer set.

The sequenced sample was peripheral blood mononuclear cells (PBMCs), obtained at new diagnosis, from a patient treated with antithyroid drugs. The source is a man between 40 and 49 years old with Graves disease.

CDR3 loop: CASTLGGQGGEEQYF. In DNA form, the CDR3 reads TGTGCCAGCACTCTGGGGGGACAGGGTGGTGAGGAGCAGTACTTC. The chain couples TRBV12-3 or TRBV12-4 to TRBJ2-7; 9 positions agree with TRBD1. This CDR3 has 15 amino acids. J was trimmed by 7 bases and V by 7 bases; bases with no gene match: 14.